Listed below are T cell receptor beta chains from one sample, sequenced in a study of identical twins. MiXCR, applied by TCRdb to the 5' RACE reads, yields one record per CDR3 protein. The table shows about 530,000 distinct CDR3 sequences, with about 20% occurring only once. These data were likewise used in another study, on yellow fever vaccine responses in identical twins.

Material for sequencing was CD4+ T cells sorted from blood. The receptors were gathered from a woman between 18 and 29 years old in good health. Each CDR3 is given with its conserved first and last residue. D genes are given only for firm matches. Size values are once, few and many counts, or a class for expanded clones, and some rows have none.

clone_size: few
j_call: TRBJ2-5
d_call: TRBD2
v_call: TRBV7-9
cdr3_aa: CAGSLAVAGGQETQYF
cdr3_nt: TGTGCCGGCAGCTTAGCCGTAGCGGGGGGCCAAGAGACCCAGTACTTC

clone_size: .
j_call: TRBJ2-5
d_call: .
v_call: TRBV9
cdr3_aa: CASSVLGGSQETQYF
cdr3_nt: TGTGCCAGCAGCGTCTTAGGAGGGTCCCAAGAGACCCAGTACTTC

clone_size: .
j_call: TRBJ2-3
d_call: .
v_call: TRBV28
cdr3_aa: CASRTARGNTDTQYF
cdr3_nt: TGTGCCAGCAGGACCGCTCGGGGCAACACAGATACGCAGTATTTT

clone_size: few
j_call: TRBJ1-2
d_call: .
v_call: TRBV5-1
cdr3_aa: CASSSGTVVYGYTF
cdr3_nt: TGCGCCAGCAGCTCCGGGACCGTCGTCTATGGCTACACCTTC

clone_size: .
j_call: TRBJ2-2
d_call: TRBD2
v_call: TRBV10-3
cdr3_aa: CAISERLAEVTGELFF
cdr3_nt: TGTGCCATCAGTGAGAGGCTAGCGGAGGTCACCGGGGAGCTGTTTTTT

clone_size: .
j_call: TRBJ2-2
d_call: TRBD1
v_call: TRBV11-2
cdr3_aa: CASSPMGQYTGELFF
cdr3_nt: TGTGCCAGCAGCCCAATGGGACAGTACACCGGGGAGCTGTTTTTT

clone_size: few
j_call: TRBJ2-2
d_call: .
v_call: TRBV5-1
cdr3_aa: CASSSTSTASTGELFF
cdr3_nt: TGCGCCAGCAGCTCTACTAGCACAGCATCCACCGGGGAGCTGTTTTTT

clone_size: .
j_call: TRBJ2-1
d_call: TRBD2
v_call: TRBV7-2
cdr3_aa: CASSPKFPLAGVEQFF
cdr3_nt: TGTGCCAGCAGTCCCAAATTCCCCCTAGCGGGAGTTGAGCAGTTCTTC

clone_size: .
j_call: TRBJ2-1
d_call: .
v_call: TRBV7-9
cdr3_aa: CASSLERNLNYNEQFF
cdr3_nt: TGTGCCAGCAGCTTAGAACGCAACCTCAACTACAATGAGCAGTTCTTC

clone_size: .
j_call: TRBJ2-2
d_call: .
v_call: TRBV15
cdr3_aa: CATSSRPGRTGELFF
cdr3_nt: TGTGCCACCAGCTCCCGCCCGGGTCGGACCGGGGAGCTGTTTTTT

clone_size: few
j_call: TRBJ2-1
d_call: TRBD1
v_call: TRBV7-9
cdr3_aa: CASSLGDRGANEQFF
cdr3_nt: TGTGCCAGCAGCTTAGGGGACAGGGGGGCCAATGAGCAGTTCTTC

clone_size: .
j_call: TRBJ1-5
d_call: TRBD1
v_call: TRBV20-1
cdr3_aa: CSARDPGQGNQPQHF
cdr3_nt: TGCAGTGCTAGAGATCCGGGACAGGGAAATCAGCCCCAGCATTTT

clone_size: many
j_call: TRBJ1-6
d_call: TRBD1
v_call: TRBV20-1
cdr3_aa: CSARRSGTERSPLHF
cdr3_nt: TGCAGTGCTAGAAGGTCAGGGACAGAACGTTCACCCCTCCACTTT

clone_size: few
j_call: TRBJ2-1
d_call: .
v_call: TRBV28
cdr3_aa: CASETRSYNEQFF
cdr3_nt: TGTGCCAGTGAAACTAGATCCTACAATGAGCAGTTCTTC

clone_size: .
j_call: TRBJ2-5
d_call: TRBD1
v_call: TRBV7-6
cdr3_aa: CASSVNPGQGLTQYF
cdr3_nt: TGTGCCAGCAGCGTGAATCCGGGACAGGGGTTGACCCAGTACTTC

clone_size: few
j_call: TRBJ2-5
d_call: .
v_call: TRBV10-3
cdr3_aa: CAISGAGQETQYF
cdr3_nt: TGTGCCATCAGTGGCGCTGGACAAGAGACCCAGTACTTC

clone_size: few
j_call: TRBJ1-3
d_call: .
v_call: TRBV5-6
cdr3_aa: CASSLSAGGLGSGNTIYF
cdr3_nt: TGTGCCAGCAGCTTGTCTGCCGGGGGCCTTGGATCTGGAAACACCATATATTTT

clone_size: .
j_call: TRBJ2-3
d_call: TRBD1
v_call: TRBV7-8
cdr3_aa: CASSDDRGTDTQYF
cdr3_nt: TGTGCCAGCAGCGACGACAGGGGCACAGATACGCAGTATTTT

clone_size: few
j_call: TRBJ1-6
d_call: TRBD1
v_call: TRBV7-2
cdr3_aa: CASSQSQGVNSPLHF
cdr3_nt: TGTGCCAGCAGCCAGTCCCAGGGGGTGAATTCACCCCTCCACTTT

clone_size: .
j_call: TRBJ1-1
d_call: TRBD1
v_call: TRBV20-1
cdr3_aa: CSARGQAMNTEAFF
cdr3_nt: TGCAGTGCCAGGGGACAGGCAATGAACACTGAAGCTTTCTTT

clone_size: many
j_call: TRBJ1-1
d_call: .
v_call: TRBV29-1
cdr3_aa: CSVRRGSNTEAFF
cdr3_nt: TGCAGCGTGCGTCGGGGGTCTAACACTGAAGCTTTCTTT

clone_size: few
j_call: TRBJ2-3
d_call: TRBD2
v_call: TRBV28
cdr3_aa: CASSFLGRERDTDTQYF
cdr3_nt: TGTGCCAGCAGTTTTCTTGGGAGGGAGCGGGACACAGATACGCAGTATTTT